This TCR beta chain was retrieved from a study of identical twins. Study-level points and caveats: Excess sharing by twins proved weaker in beta out-of-frame sequences.

This clonotype was counted at least ten times. No antigen is known for it. One entry per CDR3 protein results from TCRdb running MiXCR on the 5' RACE reads. The profile covers some 710,000 distinct CDR3 sequences, with 5.5% to 7.5% appearing a single time and roughly 1.8% taken by the ten largest. The V and J ends lost 6 bases and 2 bases respectively, with 13 bases between them. The germline V gene encodes CDR1 SQVTM and CDR2 ANQGSEA. The CDR3 consists of 13 residues. This chain links TRBV29-1 with TRBJ1-1; D is ambiguous. The sequenced sample consisted of naive T cells sorted from blood. This receptor was taken from a man between 18 and 29 years old in good health. The CDR3 loop is CSVRPRYNTEAFF. As DNA, the CDR3 is TGCAGCGTCCGCCCCAGGTATAACACTGAAGCTTTCTTT.